This T cell receptor (beta chain) was profiled in a study of graft-versus-host responses after intestinal transplantation (TCRdb year 2021). About the study as a whole: The transplants that recipients got were multivisceral, liver-intestinal, or isolated intestinal. Anti-thymocyte globulin induction was given to all recipients, followed by maintenance tacrolimus and steroids for two to three years. Graft-versus-host and host-versus-graft alloreactive T cell clones were tracked in the graft, circulation and bone marrow after intestinal transplantation using bulk TCR-beta CDR3 sequencing. Alloreactive clones were identified by sequencing pre-transplant mixed lymphocyte reaction products and comparing these products with unstimulated pre-transplant donor and recipient T cells. The cohort enrolled 24 intestinal transplant recipients, one of whom was a retransplant, and a few patients without pretransplant specimens were excluded. A peak of at least 4% donor T cells among recipient peripheral blood mononuclear cells was the definition used for donor T cell macrochimerism. Rather than being sequenced by the commercial service, samples from a few later patients were sequenced in-house on an Illumina MiSeq and processed with MiXCR.

In the germline V gene, CDR1 corresponds to SNHLY and CDR2 to FYNNEI. Including the terminal cysteine and phenylalanine, the CDR3 comprises 14 residues. Here the CDR3 DNA is all that survives: 42 bases in frame from base 1. The germline V and J ends show losses of 0 bases and 4 bases respectively, and no gene match explains 1 base of the junction. The library relied on the immunoSEQ multiplex PCR assay. Adaptive Biotechnologies carried out high-throughput TCR-beta CDR3 sequencing of genomic DNA for most patients. Per the authors' processing: TCR sequencing data for over 15 patients were retrieved from Adaptive's ImmunoSEQ software; a few other patients were processed with MiXCR and VDJtools. CDR3 nucleotide sequences shared between donor and recipient were removed because the origin of such sequences could not be assigned. To count as alloreactive, a clone needed at least 2-fold expansion over unstimulated cells and a minimum CFSE-low frequency of 0.002% (template counts) or 0.001% (read counts). A clone was considered mappable if detected in the sequenced pre-transplant spleen, lymph node, or MLR CFSE-low populations of the donor or recipient. Cumulative frequency of alloreactive clones was calculated as a percentage of all sequences weighted by copy number. TCRdb holds this immuneACCESS table with in-frame rearrangements only. Some clones are missing; in checked studies, unresolved V genes explain under half, and the rest has no known cause. D and trimming were read from the DNA, whereas the V and J calls and clone size are those reported in that table. The sample table contains approximately 77,000 clones; only one count was recorded for roughly 90% of them. Of the sample, approximately 0.7% is held by the ten largest clones.

Blood samples were collected up to 4 times in the first month after transplant and then at least monthly when available. A remark on this clone: This receptor's antigen is unknown. Per-base quality was not reported, and no clone a single base away is much larger than it.

The paper as a whole reports these results and caveats: GvH clones were found in recipient bone marrow, and some of the GvH clones appeared earlier in ileal mucosa or blood, which is consistent with an intestinal mucosal origin. Conclusions were limited by the relatively low number and heterogeneity of intestinal transplant patients. Early after transplant, peak levels of circulating GvH clones were found to be associated with declines in HvG clones. In patients with donor T cell macrochimerism, the allografts had high GvH to HvG T cell clonal ratios.

This receptor was taken from a human patient who received an intestinal transplant, so some T cells may come from the graft donor. The rearrangement combines TRBV2 with TRBJ2-5, with 8 bases matching TRBD2. This specimen was PBMCs, taken 98 days after intestinal transplantation. At the DNA level, the sequence is TGTGCCAGCAGTGAAGCAGGGACTAGAGAGACCCAGTACTTC. Its amino acids are CASSEAGTRETQYF.